Listed below are T cell receptor beta chains from one sample, sequenced in a study of monozygotic twins with inflammatory bowel disease. One entry per CDR3 protein, without DNA, is what TCRdb gives after re-calling the 5' RACE reads. The clone table shows around 370,000 distinct CDR3 sequences, with the ten largest holding just over 2.5%. The specimen was blood. Receptor source: a human donor with ulcerative colitis or Crohn's disease, or a healthy co-twin of an affected twin (not recorded which). The CDR3 runs from the conserved cysteine through the conserved F or W.

J gene | V gene | CDR3 protein
TRBJ1-4 | TRBV20-1 | CSDRTGGATNEKLFF
TRBJ1-1 | TRBV11-3 | CASSLGGENTEAFF
TRBJ2-1 | TRBV5-1 | CASNPQRSYNEQFF
TRBJ1-6 | TRBV5-1 | CASRRTARNSPLHF
TRBJ2-5 | TRBV11-3 | CASSLEISRQETQYF
TRBJ1-2 | TRBV29-1 | CSVNSDSTNYGYTF
TRBJ1-2 | TRBV29-1 | CSVETPQGARGYGYTF
TRBJ1-1 | TRBV29-1 | CSAAGGWGMNTEAFF
TRBJ1-1 | TRBV7-2 | CASSLGGEATEAFF
TRBJ2-7 | TRBV20-1 | CSAPAGRYLYEQYF
TRBJ2-3 | TRBV18 | CASSGATSTDTQYF
TRBJ1-2 | TRBV29-1 | CSVERVGGFYGYTF
TRBJ2-4 | TRBV12-3/TRBV12-4 | CASSLKGAGDQNIQYF
TRBJ2-5 | TRBV9 | CASSAQPAGKETQYF
TRBJ2-4 | TRBV15 | CATSRDRGTKNIQYF
TRBJ2-5 | TRBV7-9 | CASSTRQGSEGKETQYF
TRBJ2-3 | TRBV10-3 | CAISEEPDNTDTQYF
TRBJ2-7 | TRBV28 | CASRGQPYEQYF
TRBJ2-1 | TRBV29-1 | CSVDRVAGSYNEQFF
TRBJ1-2 | TRBV5-1 | CASSLGDGGASGYTF
TRBJ2-1 | TRBV4-1 | CASSQNTAGGQFF
TRBJ2-7 | TRBV7-2 | CASSLRRDSYEQYF
TRBJ2-3 | TRBV5-1 | CASSRKLAGGSSSTDTQYF